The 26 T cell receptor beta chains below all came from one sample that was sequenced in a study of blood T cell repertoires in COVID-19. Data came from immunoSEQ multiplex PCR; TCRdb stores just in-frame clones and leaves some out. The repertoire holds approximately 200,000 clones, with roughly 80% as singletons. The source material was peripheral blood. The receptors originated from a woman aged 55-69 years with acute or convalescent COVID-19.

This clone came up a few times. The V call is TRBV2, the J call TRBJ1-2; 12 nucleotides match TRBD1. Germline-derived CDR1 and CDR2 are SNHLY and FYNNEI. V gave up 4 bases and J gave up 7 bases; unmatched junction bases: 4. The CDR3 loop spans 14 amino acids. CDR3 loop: CASSGDRGRGGYTF. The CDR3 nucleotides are TGTGCCAGCAGTGGGGACAGGGGGCGTGGTGGCTACACCTTC.

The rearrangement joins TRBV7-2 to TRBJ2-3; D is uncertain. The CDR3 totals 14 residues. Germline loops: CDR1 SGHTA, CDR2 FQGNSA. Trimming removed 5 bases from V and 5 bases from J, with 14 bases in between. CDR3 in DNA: TGTGCCAGCAGCCTCGAGTCGATCGTAGATACGCAGTATTTT. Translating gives CASSLESIVDTQYF.

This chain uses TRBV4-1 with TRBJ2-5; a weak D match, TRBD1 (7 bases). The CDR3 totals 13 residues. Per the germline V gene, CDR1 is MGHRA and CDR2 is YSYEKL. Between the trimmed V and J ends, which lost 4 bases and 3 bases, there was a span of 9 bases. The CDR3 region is CASSRGTEETQYF. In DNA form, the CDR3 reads TGCGCCAGCAGCCGCGGGACAGAAGAGACCCAGTACTTC.

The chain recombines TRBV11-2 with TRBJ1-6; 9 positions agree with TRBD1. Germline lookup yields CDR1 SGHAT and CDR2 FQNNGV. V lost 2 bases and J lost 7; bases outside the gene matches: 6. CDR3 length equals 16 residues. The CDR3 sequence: CASSLRGTGHNSPLHF. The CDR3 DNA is TGTGCCAGCAGCTTACGCGGGACAGGGCACAATTCACCCCTCCACTTT. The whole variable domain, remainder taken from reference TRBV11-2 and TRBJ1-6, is EAGVAQSPRYKIIEKRQSVAFWCNPISGHATLYWYQQILGQGPKLLIQFQNNGVVDDSQLPKDRFSAERLKGVDSTLKIQPAKLEDSAVYLCASSLRGTGHNSPLHFGNGTRLTVT.

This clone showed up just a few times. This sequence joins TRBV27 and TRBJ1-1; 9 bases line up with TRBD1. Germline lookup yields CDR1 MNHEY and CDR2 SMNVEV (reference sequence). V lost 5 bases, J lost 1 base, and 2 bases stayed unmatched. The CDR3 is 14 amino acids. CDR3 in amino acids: CASSMGQGNTEAFF. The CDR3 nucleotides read TGTGCCAGCAGTATGGGACAGGGGAACACTGAAGCTTTCTTT.

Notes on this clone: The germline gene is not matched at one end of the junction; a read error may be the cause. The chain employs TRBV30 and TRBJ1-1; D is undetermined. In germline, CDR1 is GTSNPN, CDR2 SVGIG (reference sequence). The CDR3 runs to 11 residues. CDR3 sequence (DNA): TGTGCATGGATCGGGAACACTGAAGCTTTCTTT. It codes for CAWIGNTEAFF. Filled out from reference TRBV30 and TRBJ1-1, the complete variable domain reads SQTIHQWPATLVQPVGSPLSLECTVEGTSNPNLYWYRQAAGRGLQLLFYSVGIGQISSEVPQNLSASRPQDRQFILSSKKLLLSDSGFYLCAWIGNTEAFFGQGTRLTVV.

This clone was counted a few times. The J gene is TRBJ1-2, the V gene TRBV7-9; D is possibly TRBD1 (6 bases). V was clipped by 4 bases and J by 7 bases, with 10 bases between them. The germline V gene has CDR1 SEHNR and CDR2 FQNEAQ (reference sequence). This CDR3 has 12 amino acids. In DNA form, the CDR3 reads TGTGCCAGCAGCTATACAGGGATTGGCTACACCTTC. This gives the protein CASSYTGIGYTF.

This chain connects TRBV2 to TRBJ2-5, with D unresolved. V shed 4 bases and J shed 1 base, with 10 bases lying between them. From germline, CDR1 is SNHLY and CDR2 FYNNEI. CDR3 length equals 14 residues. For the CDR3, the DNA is TGTGCCAGCAGTGTGGGCAGCCTCCAAGAGACCCAGTACTTC. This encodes CASSVGSLQETQYF.

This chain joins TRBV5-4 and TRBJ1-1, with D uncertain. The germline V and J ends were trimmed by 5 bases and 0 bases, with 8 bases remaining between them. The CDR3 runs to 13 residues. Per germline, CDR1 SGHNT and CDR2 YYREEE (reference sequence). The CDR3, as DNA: TGTGCCAGCAGTCCAGACTTGAACACTGAAGCTTTCTTT. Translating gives CASSPDLNTEAFF.

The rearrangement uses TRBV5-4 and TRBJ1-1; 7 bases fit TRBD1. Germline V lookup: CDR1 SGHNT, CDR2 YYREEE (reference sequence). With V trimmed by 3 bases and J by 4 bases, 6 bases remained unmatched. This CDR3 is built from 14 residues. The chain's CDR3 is CASSSETGFTEAFF. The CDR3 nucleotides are TGTGCCAGCAGCTCTGAGACAGGGTTCACTGAAGCTTTCTTT.

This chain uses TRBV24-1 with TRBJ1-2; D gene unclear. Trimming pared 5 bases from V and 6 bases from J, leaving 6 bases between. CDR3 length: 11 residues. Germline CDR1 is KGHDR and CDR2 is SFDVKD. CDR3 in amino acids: CATSGGDGYTF. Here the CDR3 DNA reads TGTGCCACCAGTGGCGGCGATGGCTACACCTTC.

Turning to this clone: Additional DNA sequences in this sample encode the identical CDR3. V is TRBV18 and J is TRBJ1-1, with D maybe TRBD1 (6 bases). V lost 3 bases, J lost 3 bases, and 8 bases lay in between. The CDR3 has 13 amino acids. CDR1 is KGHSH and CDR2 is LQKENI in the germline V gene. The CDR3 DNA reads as TGTGCCAGCTCACCGTCAGGGGACACTGAAGCTTTCTTT. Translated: CASSPSGDTEAFF.

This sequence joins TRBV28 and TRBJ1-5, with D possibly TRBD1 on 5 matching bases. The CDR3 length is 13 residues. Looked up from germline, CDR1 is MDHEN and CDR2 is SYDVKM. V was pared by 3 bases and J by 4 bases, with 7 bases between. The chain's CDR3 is CASSFGGNQPQHF. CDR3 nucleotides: TGTGCCAGCAGTTTCGGGGGAAATCAGCCCCAGCATTTT. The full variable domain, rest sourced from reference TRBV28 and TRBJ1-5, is DVKVTQSSRYLVKRTGEKVFLECVQDMDHENMFWYRQDPGLGLRLIYFSYDVKMKEKGDIPEGYSVSREKKERFSLILESASTNQTSMYLCASSFGGNQPQHFGDGTRLSIL.

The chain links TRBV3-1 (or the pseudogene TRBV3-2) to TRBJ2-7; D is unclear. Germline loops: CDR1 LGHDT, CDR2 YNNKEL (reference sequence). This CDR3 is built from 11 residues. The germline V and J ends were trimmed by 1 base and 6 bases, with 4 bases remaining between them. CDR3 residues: CASSQGAEQYF. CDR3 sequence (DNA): TGTGCCAGCAGCCAAGGGGCCGAGCAGTACTTC.

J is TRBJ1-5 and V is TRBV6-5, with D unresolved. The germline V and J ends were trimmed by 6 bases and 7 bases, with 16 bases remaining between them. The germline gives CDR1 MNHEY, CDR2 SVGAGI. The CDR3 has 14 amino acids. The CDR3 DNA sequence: TGTGCCAGCAGGGTGGGTTTCTCAGGCCAGCCCCAGCATTTT. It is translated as CASRVGFSGQPQHF.

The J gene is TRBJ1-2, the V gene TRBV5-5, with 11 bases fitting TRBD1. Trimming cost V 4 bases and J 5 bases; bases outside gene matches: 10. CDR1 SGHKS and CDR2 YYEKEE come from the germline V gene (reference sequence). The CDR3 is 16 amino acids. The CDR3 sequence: CASSPGGTGGRYGYTF. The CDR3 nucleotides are TGTGCCAGCAGCCCCGGGGGGACAGGGGGAAGATATGGCTACACCTTC.

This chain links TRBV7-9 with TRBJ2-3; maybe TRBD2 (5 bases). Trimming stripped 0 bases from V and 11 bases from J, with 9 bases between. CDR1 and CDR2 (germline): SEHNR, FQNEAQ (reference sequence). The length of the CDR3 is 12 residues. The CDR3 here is CASSLALAMQYF. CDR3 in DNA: TGTGCCAGCAGCTTAGCCTTAGCGATGCAGTATTTT.

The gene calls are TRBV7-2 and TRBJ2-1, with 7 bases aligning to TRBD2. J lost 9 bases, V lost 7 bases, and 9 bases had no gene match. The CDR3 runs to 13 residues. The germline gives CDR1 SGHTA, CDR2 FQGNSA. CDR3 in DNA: TGTGCCAGCACCCCTCCGGGGGAGGGTGAGCAGTTCTTC. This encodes CASTPPGEGEQFF.

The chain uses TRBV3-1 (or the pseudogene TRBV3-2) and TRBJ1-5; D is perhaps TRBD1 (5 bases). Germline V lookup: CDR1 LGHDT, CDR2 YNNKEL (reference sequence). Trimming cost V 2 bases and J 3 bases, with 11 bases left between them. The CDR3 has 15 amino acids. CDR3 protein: CASSQNTGPNQPQHF. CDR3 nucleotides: TGTGCCAGCAGCCAAAATACAGGACCCAATCAGCCCCAGCATTTT.

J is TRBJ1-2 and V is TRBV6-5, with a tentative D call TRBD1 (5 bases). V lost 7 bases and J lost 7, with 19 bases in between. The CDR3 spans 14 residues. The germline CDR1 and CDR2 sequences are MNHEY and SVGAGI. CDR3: CASTPQGNLGGYTF. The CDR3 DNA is TGTGCCAGCACCCCTCAGGGTAATCTCGGTGGCTACACCTTC.

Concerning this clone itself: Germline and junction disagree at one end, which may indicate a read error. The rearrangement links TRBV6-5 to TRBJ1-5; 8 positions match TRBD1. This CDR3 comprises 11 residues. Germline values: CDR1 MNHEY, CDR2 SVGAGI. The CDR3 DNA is TGTGCCAGCAGCGGGACAGGCCGCTCAGACTTT. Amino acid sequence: CASSGTGRSDF.

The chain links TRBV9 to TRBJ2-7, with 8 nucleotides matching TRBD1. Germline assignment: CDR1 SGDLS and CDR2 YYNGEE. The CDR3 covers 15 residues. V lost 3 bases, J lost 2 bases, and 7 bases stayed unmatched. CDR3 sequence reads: CASSAGQGPPYEQYF. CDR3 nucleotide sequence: TGTGCCAGCAGCGCAGGACAGGGTCCACCCTACGAGCAGTACTTC.

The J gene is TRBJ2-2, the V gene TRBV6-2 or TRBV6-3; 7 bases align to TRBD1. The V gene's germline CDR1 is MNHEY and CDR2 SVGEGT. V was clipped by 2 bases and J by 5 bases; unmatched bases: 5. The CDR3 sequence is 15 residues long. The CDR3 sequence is CASSYGGQLTGELFF. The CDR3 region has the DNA TGTGCCAGCAGTTACGGGGGACAGCTGACCGGGGAGCTGTTTTTT.

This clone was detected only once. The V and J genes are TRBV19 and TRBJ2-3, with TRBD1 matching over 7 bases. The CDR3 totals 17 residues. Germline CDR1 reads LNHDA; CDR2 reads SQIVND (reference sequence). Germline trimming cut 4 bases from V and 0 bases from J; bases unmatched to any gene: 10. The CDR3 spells CASSTEFGTASTDTQYF. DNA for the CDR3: TGTGCCAGTAGTACCGAATTCGGGACAGCTAGCACAGATACGCAGTATTTT. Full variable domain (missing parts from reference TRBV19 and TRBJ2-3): DGGITQSPKYLFRKEGQNVTLSCEQNLNHDAMYWYRQDPGQGLRLIYYSQIVNDFQKGDIAEGYSVSREKKESFPLTVTSAQKNPTAFYLCASSTEFGTASTDTQYFGPGTRLTVL.

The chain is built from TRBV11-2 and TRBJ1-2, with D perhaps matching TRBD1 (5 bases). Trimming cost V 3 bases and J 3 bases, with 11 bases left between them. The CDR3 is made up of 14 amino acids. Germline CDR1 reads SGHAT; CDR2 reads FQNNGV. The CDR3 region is CASSLGGPDYGYTF. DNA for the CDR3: TGTGCCAGCAGCTTGGGGGGTCCTGACTATGGCTACACCTTC.

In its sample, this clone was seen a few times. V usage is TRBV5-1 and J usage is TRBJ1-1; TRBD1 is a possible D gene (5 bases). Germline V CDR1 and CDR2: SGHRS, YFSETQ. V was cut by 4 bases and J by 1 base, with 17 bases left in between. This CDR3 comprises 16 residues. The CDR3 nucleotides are TGCGCCAGCAGCAGGGACGGAGGGTTTGGGAACACTGAAGCTTTCTTT. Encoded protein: CASSRDGGFGNTEAFF.